One sample yielded the 26 T cell receptor beta chains listed below, sequenced in a study of blood T cell repertoires in COVID-19. The assay was immunoSEQ multiplex PCR, and TCRdb's table has in-frame clones only and misses some. The sample lists about 61,000 clones; around 80% were seen once. The source material was peripheral blood. The receptors were sampled from a woman between 65 and 79 years old with acute or convalescent COVID-19.

This clone was seen a few times. This rearrangement joins TRBV18 to TRBJ2-6, with D perhaps matching TRBD2 (6 bases). Trimming cost V 2 bases and J 0 bases, with 11 bases left between them. Germline CDR1 KGHSH, CDR2 LQKENI. The CDR3 consists of 17 residues. CDR3 sequence: CASSPWEANSGANVLTF. The CDR3 bases are TGTGCCAGCTCACCATGGGAGGCCAACTCTGGGGCCAACGTCCTGACTTTC.

The J gene is TRBJ2-3, the V gene TRBV3-1 (or the pseudogene TRBV3-2); 11 bases fit TRBD2. The ends lost 8 bases at V and 2 bases at J; junction bases unmatched: 12. The CDR3 is made up of 17 amino acids. Germline V gives CDR1 LGHDT, CDR2 YNNKEL (reference sequence). The CDR3 DNA follows: TGTGCCAGCGCAGACGGGCCTAGCGGGGGGCCCACAGATACGCAGTATTTT. It yields the protein CASADGPSGGPTDTQYF.

The J gene is TRBJ1-3, the V gene TRBV28; a weak D match, TRBD1 (5 bases). The ends were cut back, 3 bases at V and 4 bases at J, with 13 bases in the middle. The CDR3 loop spans 15 amino acids. Per germline, CDR1 MDHEN and CDR2 SYDVKM. CDR3 protein: CASSLTALLGNTIYF. CDR3 in DNA: TGTGCCAGCAGTTTGACAGCCTTGTTGGGAAACACCATATATTTT.

The J gene is TRBJ2-7, the V gene TRBV11-3; 9 bases fit TRBD1. The V gene end was trimmed by 5 bases and the J gene end by 4 bases; junction bases not matched to a gene: 6. The germline gives CDR1 SGHNT, CDR2 YENEEA. The CDR3 has 14 amino acids. The DNA of the CDR3 is TGTGCCAGCAGCCCCGGGACAGGGTGGTACGAGCAGTACTTC. Amino acid sequence: CASSPGTGWYEQYF. Based on the CDR3 plus reference TRBV11-3 and TRBJ2-7, the full variable domain is EAGVVQSPRYKIIEKKQPVAFWCNPISGHNTLYWYLQNLGQGPELLIRYENEEAVDDSQLPKDRFSAERLKGVDSTLKIQPAELGDSAVYLCASSPGTGWYEQYFGPGTRLTVT.

V and J are TRBV11-3 and TRBJ2-5, with unresolved D. Trimming took off 1 base at V and 0 bases at J, with 3 bases between the two ends. The CDR3 has 13 amino acids. CDR1 and CDR2 (germline): SGHNT, YENEEA. The CDR3 region is CASSLVNQETQYF. CDR3 coding DNA: TGTGCCAGCAGCTTAGTCAACCAAGAGACCCAGTACTTC.

The chain employs TRBV5-4 and TRBJ2-3, with a weak D call TRBD1 (5 bases). The CDR3 runs to 16 residues. Trimming stripped 0 bases from V and 3 bases from J, with 14 bases between. Germline CDR1 and CDR2: SGHNT and YYREEE (reference sequence). Written as DNA, the CDR3 is TGTGCCAGCAGCTTGGAAGGGGTCCTCCGGACAGATACGCAGTATTTT. The encoded protein is CASSLEGVLRTDTQYF.

This clone was picked up one time. V and J are TRBV7-2 and TRBJ2-7, with 12 bases that match TRBD2. The CDR3 has 15 residues. The germline V gene encodes CDR1 SGHTA and CDR2 FQGNSA. The V segment lost 6 bases and the J segment 0 bases; nucleotides outside the gene matches: 3. The CDR3 region has the DNA TGTGCCAGCAGACTAGCGGGGGGCAGCTCCTACGAGCAGTACTTC. This sequence encodes CASRLAGGSSYEQYF.

The V gene is TRBV29-1, the J gene TRBJ1-1; 9 positions match TRBD1. There are 14 residues in the CDR3. V shed 4 bases and J 5 bases; nucleotides not matched to a gene: 8. Germline CDR1 and CDR2: SQVTM and ANQGSEA. As DNA, the CDR3 is TGCAGCGTTGCCGGACAGGGGTCCAGGACTGAAGCTTTCTTT. Its translation is CSVAGQGSRTEAFF.

The chain employs TRBV5-4 and TRBJ2-1; 10 nucleotides align to TRBD2. The junction had 5 bases not matched to a gene; V was cut back by 3 bases and J by 2 bases. CDR3 length: 16 residues. The germline CDR1 and CDR2 sequences are SGHNT and YYREEE (reference sequence). The CDR3: CASSSSGGGTYNEQFF. As DNA, the CDR3 is TGTGCCAGCAGCTCGAGCGGGGGGGGAACCTACAATGAGCAGTTCTTC.

The chain employs TRBV5-1 and TRBJ2-3; TRBD2 aligns across 10 bases. This CDR3 has 14 amino acids. V dropped 6 bases and J dropped 7; count of bases not matched to a gene: 8. Germline V CDR1 and CDR2: SGHRS, YFSETQ. The CDR3 here is CASKGLAGENTQYF. In DNA, the CDR3 is TGCGCCAGCAAGGGCCTAGCGGGGGAAAATACGCAGTATTTT. Combining the CDR3 with reference TRBV5-1 and TRBJ2-3 gives the whole variable domain KAGVTQTPRYLIKTRGQQVTLSCSPISGHRSVSWYQQTPGQGLQFLFEYFSETQRNKGNFPGRFSGRQFSNSRSEMNVSTLELGDSALYLCASKGLAGENTQYFGPGTRLTVL.

V and J are TRBV7-2 and TRBJ1-1; the D is unclear. Germline values: CDR1 SGHTA, CDR2 FQGNSA. The germline V and J ends were trimmed by 3 bases and 1 base, with 15 bases remaining between them. The CDR3 loop spans 16 amino acids. The CDR3 loop is CASSFSVYLTNTEAFF. CDR3 DNA sequence: TGTGCCAGCAGCTTCTCAGTGTATCTTACGAACACTGAAGCTTTCTTT. The variable domain in full, with the rest retrieved from reference TRBV7-2 and TRBJ1-1, is GAGVSQSPSNKVTEKGKDVELRCDPISGHTALYWYRQSLGQGLEFLIYFQGNSAPDKSGLPSDRFSAERTGGSVSTLTIQRTQQEDSAVYLCASSFSVYLTNTEAFFGQGTRLTVV.

The chain employs TRBV7-2 and TRBJ2-7; 12 bases match TRBD2. Trimming took 5 bases from V and 0 from J; bases not matched to a gene: 5. Per the germline V gene, CDR1 is SGHTA and CDR2 is FQGNSA. The CDR3 has 16 amino acids. The CDR3 region is CASSQPSGGASYEQYF. Here the CDR3 DNA reads TGTGCCAGCAGCCAACCTAGCGGGGGGGCCTCCTACGAGCAGTACTTC.

The chain joins TRBV6-1 to TRBJ1-1; D ambiguous. Germline V gene lookup returns CDR1 MNHNS and CDR2 SASEGT. This CDR3 has 13 residues. Trimming pared 3 bases from V and 4 bases from J, leaving 9 bases between. In DNA form, the CDR3 reads TGTGCCAGCAGTGAGAGGAGTAGCACTGAAGCTTTCTTT. As protein: CASSERSSTEAFF.

The V call is TRBV19, the J call TRBJ1-4; possibly TRBD1 for D (6 bases). The CDR3 loop spans 14 amino acids. Germline V gene data show CDR1 as LNHDA and CDR2 as SQIVND (reference sequence). V lost 5 bases to trimming and J lost 4 bases, with 11 bases between them. The CDR3 nucleotides are TGTGCCAGTAGTCTCACAGGGCTTAATGAAAAACTGTTTTTT. Translated, it gives CASSLTGLNEKLFF.

The CDR3 loop reads CASSQLAGGPQETQYF. The CDR3, as DNA: TGTGCCAGTAGCCAACTAGCGGGGGGTCCTCAAGAGACCCAGTACTTC. The chain recombines TRBV19 with TRBJ2-5; 12 bases match TRBD2. This CDR3 is 16 amino acids long. Unmatched junction bases numbered 7, after V lost 6 bases and J lost 2 bases. Per the germline V gene, CDR1 is LNHDA and CDR2 is SQIVND (reference sequence).

CDR3 sequence (DNA): TGTGCCAGCAGTTTAGCCCAGACAGGGTCCGCTTTCTTT. Protein sequence: CASSLAQTGSAFF. The chain links TRBV12-3 or TRBV12-4 to TRBJ1-1; 7 bases are a match to TRBD1. The J segment lost 11 bases and the V segment lost 0 bases, leaving 6 bases of the junction unmatched. The CDR3 loop spans 13 amino acids.

The chain uses TRBV5-1 and TRBJ2-7; no clear D gene. The CDR3 spans 11 residues. Deletions cut 5 bases from V and 3 bases from J, with 6 bases between. The germline V gene has CDR1 SGHRS and CDR2 YFSETQ. CDR3: CASRSGYEQYF. The DNA for the CDR3 is TGCGCCAGCAGGTCGGGCTACGAGCAGTACTTC.

The chain couples TRBV11-3 to TRBJ2-3; a weak D match, TRBD1 (6 bases). Germline loops: CDR1 SGHNT, CDR2 YENEEA. This CDR3 comprises 17 residues. The germline V and J ends were trimmed by 4 bases and 2 bases, with 19 bases remaining between them. The CDR3 region has the DNA TGTGCCAGCAGCTCCCGGACAGAGAGGTCCTTCACAGATACGCAGTATTTT. Translating it yields CASSSRTERSFTDTQYF.

The genes are TRBV27 and TRBJ1-4, with D perhaps matching TRBD1 (5 bases). Trimming removed 4 bases from V and 5 bases from J, with 17 bases in between. The CDR3 consists of 16 residues. From germline, CDR1 is MNHEY and CDR2 SMNVEV (reference sequence). Written as DNA, the CDR3 is TGTGCCAGCAGTTGTGGTTGGGGCAGAAGGAATGAAAAACTGTTTTTT. Its protein is CASSCGWGRRNEKLFF. The whole variable domain, filled in from reference TRBV27 and TRBJ1-4, reads EAQVTQNPRYLITVTGKKLTVTCSQNMNHEYMSWYRQDPGLGLRQIYYSMNVEVTDKGDVPEGYKVSRKEKRNFPLILESPSPNQTSLYFCASSCGWGRRNEKLFFGSGTQLSVL.

This chain uses TRBV6-4 with TRBJ2-7; 10 bases agree with TRBD1. The germline CDR1 and CDR2 sequences are MRHNA and SNTAGT. Trimming took 6 bases from V and 3 from J; bases not matched to a gene: 11. The CDR3 loop spans 16 amino acids. CDR3 DNA sequence: TGTGCCAGCAGATCCGACAGGGGGCAAGGTTGCTACGAGCAGTACTTC. Residues: CASRSDRGQGCYEQYF.

V and J are TRBV19 and TRBJ1-1, with D perhaps matching TRBD1 (6 bases). The CDR3 loop spans 14 amino acids. Germline assignment: CDR1 LNHDA and CDR2 SQIVND (reference sequence). The V end lost 5 bases, the J end lost 2 bases, and 12 bases lay between the germline ends. In nucleotides, the CDR3 is TGTGCCAGTAGTTACAGACAGGCTAACACTGAAGCTTTCTTT. Translated: CASSYRQANTEAFF.

V usage is TRBV7-8 and J usage is TRBJ2-5; 7 bases align to TRBD1. The germline V gene has CDR1 SGHVS and CDR2 FQNEAQ. The CDR3 runs to 14 residues. Trimming removed 6 bases from V and 2 bases from J; junction bases left unmatched: 6. The CDR3 sequence: CASRQTGAQETQYF. CDR3 in DNA: TGTGCCAGCAGACAAACAGGGGCGCAAGAGACCCAGTACTTC.

J is TRBJ2-1 and V is TRBV5-1; D is ambiguous. V lost 0 bases and J lost 2, with 3 bases in between. CDR3 length: 13 amino acids. The germline CDR1 and CDR2 sequences are SGHRS and YFSETQ. CDR3 sequence: CASSLATYNEQFF. CDR3 bases: TGCGCCAGCAGCTTGGCAACCTACAATGAGCAGTTCTTC.

The table lists this clone with a count of one. The V gene is TRBV5-6, the J gene TRBJ2-2, with D tentatively TRBD2 (5 bases). Germline CDR1 is SGHDT and CDR2 is YYEEEE. V lost 1 base to trimming and J lost 4 bases, with 14 bases between them. This CDR3 has 16 amino acids. The CDR3 DNA is TGTGCCAGCAGCTTGCCCCCGACGGGAATCACCGGGGAGCTGTTTTTT. Encoded protein: CASSLPPTGITGELFF.

There are many counts of this clone. Other nucleotide sequences in the sample specify the same CDR3. The genes are TRBV6-6 and TRBJ1-5, with 8 bases that match TRBD1. The CDR3 length is 16 residues. J was trimmed by 0 bases and V by 2 bases; bases with no gene match: 3. Germline values: CDR1 MNHNY, CDR2 SVGAGI (reference sequence). The CDR3 coding sequence is TGTGCCAGCAGTTACGGGACAGGCTATAGCAATCAGCCCCAGCATTTT. Translation: CASSYGTGYSNQPQHF.

CDR3 nucleotides: TGTGCCAGCAGCCCGGGACAGGGATACACCATATATTTT. Protein: CASSPGQGYTIYF. This chain uses TRBV3-1 (or the pseudogene TRBV3-2) with TRBJ1-3; TRBD1 matches at 9 bases. The CDR3 runs to 13 residues. Germline V gene sequence: CDR1 LGHDT, CDR2 YNNKEL (reference sequence). Unmatched junction bases numbered 3, after V lost 4 bases and J lost 8 bases.